The T cell receptor beta chain under discussion was sequenced for a study of Graves' ophthalmopathy and Graves' hyperthyroidism (dated by TCRdb to the late 2010s). The study in broad terms: Peripheral blood was collected at initial diagnosis, prior to any treatment. T-cell repertoires of thyroid tissue and blood were compared in six hyperthyroidism patients. TCR beta repertoire signatures were used to distinguish Graves' ophthalmopathy from Graves' hyperthyroidism and to predict progression to ophthalmopathy. Once sampling was done, hyperthyroidism patients were given methimazole at a starting dose of 30 mg daily, while ophthalmopathy patients were given high-dose intravenous methylprednisolone. For training and testing, the approximately 92 patients in the discovery cohort were randomly divided in a 7:3 ratio. An independent validation cohort comprised under 20 hyperthyroidism patients and some 16 patients who later progressed from hyperthyroidism to ophthalmopathy. In total, around 140 blood samples were TCR-sequenced: roughly 45 ophthalmopathy, around 75 hyperthyroidism and roughly 17 hyperthyroidism-to-ophthalmopathy patients. A discovery set of 100 patients (43 ophthalmopathy, fewer than 60 stable hyperthyroidism) was enrolled to explore V-J signatures distinguishing ophthalmopathy from hyperthyroidism. What the research found in general, with its limitations: In cross-validation, the 13-signature model distinguished ophthalmopathy from stable hyperthyroidism with approximately 90% sensitivity and just under 84% specificity, and in the test set the corresponding values were approximately 80% and 75%. Most expanded thyroid clonotypes with frequency above 0.001 were also detected in blood, suggesting blood repertoires may reflect the thyroid immune response. No statistical method was used to predetermine the sample size, and group allocation was not hidden from the investigators. In validation, the model predicted ophthalmopathy progression with more than 55% sensitivity and roughly 72% specificity; some 13 predicted patients were CT-confirmed with GO in a median of approximately 6.2 months.

TCR beta CDR3 regions were amplified from RNA transcripts for repertoire sequencing. The first round was an RT-PCR using HTBI primers with the Qiagen OneStep RT-PCR kit, and this first round was followed by a second-round multiplex PCR, then size selection and purification. Libraries were sequenced paired-end with 100 bp reads on an Illumina HiSeq2000. For the original study's pipeline: SOAPnuke was used to process the reads, throwing out any read that had adapters, had uncalled bases, had a mean Phred below 15, or lacked an exact constant-primer or identifier match. High-quality paired reads were merged with COPE v1.2.5. Unique nucleotide sequences were defined as clonotypes and aligned to IMGT TRB V, D and J references using MiTCR v1.1. Analysis was restricted to V-J combinations with a frequency above 0.0001, which covered 98% to 99.2% of repertoires. For each V-J combination, a TCR clonal expansion and chaos score was defined as F50 clonal expansion divided by the chaos observed in the TCRdist matrix. Welch's t-statistics and random forest were used to narrow the features down to roughly twelve V-J combinations, which were then fed into a naive Bayes classifier. Thyroid-blood repertoire similarity was quantified with the Morisita-Horn index. TCRdb passed the public sequencing reads through fastp at Q25 and MiXCR, retaining productive beta sequences. CDR3 protein sequences are deduplicated, and each keeps its most common genes and DNA. The V and J calls and clone size come from TCRdb's table, not from the authors' own analysis. The sample profile shows 500,000 to 700,000 distinct CDR3 sequences; around a fifth of them were found once. The top ten clones comprise more than 5.5% of the sample.

Remarks on this clonotype: What antigen it recognizes has not been identified. Per-nucleotide qualities are absent, and no much larger clonotype sits a single base away.

Hyperthyroidism was considered stable if no progression to ophthalmopathy occurred within 18 months of follow-up. Hyperthyroidism patients were newly diagnosed, were aged 18 to 65 years, and had a disease duration under 2 months. Patients with other autoimmune diseases, uncontrolled infections, pregnancy or lactation were excluded. Diagnosis was based on clinical symptoms, serum thyroxine, TRAb, thyroid ultrasound and orbital computed tomography. Using Ficoll-Paque density gradient centrifugation, PBMCs were isolated from about 9.2 ml of fresh peripheral blood. Trizol reagent was used to extract the total RNA, and its quality was then checked on an Agilent 2100 Bioanalyzer. This TCR came from a woman aged 18-35 years with stable Graves' hyperthyroidism. Some clones in this sample may be carry-over from other donors' samples. Donor details come from another sample of the same person, matched by shared clones. Sequencing used peripheral blood.

The bases read TGTGCCAGCAGTTACGGGCGGGAGTACGAGCAGTACTTC. The encoded protein is CASSYGREYEQYF. This chain is built from TRBV6-2 or TRBV6-3 and TRBJ2-7, and 7 junctional nucleotides match TRBD2. In the germline V gene, CDR1 corresponds to MNHEY and CDR2 to SVGEGT. V has 2 bases trimmed and J has 4 bases trimmed; junction bases matching no gene number 2. The CDR3 has 13 amino acids, counting the end cysteine and phenylalanine. The sequence is cut down to CDR3 DNA, 39 bases in frame from base 1.